Listed below are T cell receptor beta chains from one sample, sequenced in a study of shared clonotypes between healthy human individuals. Sequenced by immunoSEQ multiplex PCR; TCRdb stores in-frame clones only, minus some. This table has roughly 1,000,000 clones, 75% to 85% appearing once. Sequencing input: memory CD4+ T cells from PBMCs. Receptors were obtained from a man between 18 and 35 years old in good health. Some clones in this sample may be carry-over from other donors' samples. CDR3s leave out the opening cysteine and the closing phenylalanine or tryptophan. The D gene is left open where the match is weak.

d_call j_call v_call cdr3_aa
. TRBJ2-1 TRBV5-4 ASSLAGRLNEQF
TRBD2 TRBJ2-7 TRBV20-1 SAGGGYEQY
. TRBJ1-4 TRBV28 ASNSIEATNEKLF
. TRBJ1-2 TRBV2 AGRPDSPNYGYT
. TRBJ1-2 TRBV5-4 ASSLHTGTYYGYT
. TRBJ1-5 TRBV28 AAHRSGQPQH
. TRBJ1-2 TRBV11-3 ASSSIEGSRRAPIDGYT
. TRBJ2-2 TRBV4-1 ASSQPGRATGELF
. TRBJ2-7 TRBV25-1 ARSDGTYEQY
. TRBJ1-2 TRBV30 AWKGANYGYT
. TRBJ2-3 TRBV7-2 ASSVRAGKGDTQY
. TRBJ2-3 TRBV5-1 ASSLVAASTDTQY
TRBD1 TRBJ2-1 TRBV30 AWSGDRGTYNEQF
. TRBJ2-7 TRBV28 ASSSSSYEQY
. TRBJ2-1 TRBV5-6 ASSGRDWNYNEQF
. TRBJ1-1 TRBV20-1 SAKGSTEAF
. TRBJ2-5 TRBV6-1 ASSEEGAQY
TRBD2 TRBJ2-1 TRBV7-2 ASSLVGSGIGDEQF
TRBD2 TRBJ2-3 TRBV7-3 ASSLKGSAGETDTQY
TRBD2 TRBJ2-5 TRBV7-2 ASSLSVASGQETQY
TRBD1 TRBJ1-1 TRBV11-2 ASSIRGGGSEAF
TRBD2 TRBJ2-1 TRBV18 ASSPFSGTSNNEQF
. TRBJ1-1 TRBV10-3 AISDMGGVTEAF
. TRBJ1-1 TRBV20-1 SATMGTEAF
. TRBJ1-1 TRBV5-4 ASSLAARTNTEAF
. TRBJ1-2 TRBV7-2 ASSRRTGYYGYT
. TRBJ2-7 TRBV28 ASSLWPPPYEQY